There are many counts of the clone carrying this T cell receptor (beta chain). Its matching antigen is unknown. V lost 7 bases, J lost 5 bases, and 5 bases stayed unmatched. Looked up from germline, CDR1 is MNHEY and CDR2 is SVGAGI. The CDR3 sequence is 14 residues long. The data were obtained in a study of T-cell reconstitution after alpha-beta-depleted transplantation in children. The TCRbeta library was prepared with unique molecular identifiers. TCRdb re-called the PCR reads with MiXCR, one entry per CDR3 protein. Of over 100,000 distinct CDR3 sequences in the sample, around 10% were seen once. General study findings and limits: T-cell numbers and diversity, one year after transplant, stemmed largely from T cells that were newly produced. Elevated TCRbeta diversity at day 60 was traced, in some patients, to surviving recipient T cells and thymic progenitors. At around two months after transplant, the alpha-beta T cells were reportedly derived from several hundred expanded clones that came from non-depleted graft cells.

The receptor was isolated from a boy between 2 and 10 years old with acute lymphoblastic leukemia, due to receive a stem cell transplant. This sequence joins TRBV6-5 and TRBJ2-7; 13 nucleotides agree with TRBD2. The material was PBMCs, obtained before TCRalphabeta/CD19-depleted stem cell transplant. The CDR3 loop reads CASTRLAGGDEQYF. In DNA, the CDR3 is TGTGCCAGCACCCGACTAGCGGGAGGTGACGAGCAGTACTTC.